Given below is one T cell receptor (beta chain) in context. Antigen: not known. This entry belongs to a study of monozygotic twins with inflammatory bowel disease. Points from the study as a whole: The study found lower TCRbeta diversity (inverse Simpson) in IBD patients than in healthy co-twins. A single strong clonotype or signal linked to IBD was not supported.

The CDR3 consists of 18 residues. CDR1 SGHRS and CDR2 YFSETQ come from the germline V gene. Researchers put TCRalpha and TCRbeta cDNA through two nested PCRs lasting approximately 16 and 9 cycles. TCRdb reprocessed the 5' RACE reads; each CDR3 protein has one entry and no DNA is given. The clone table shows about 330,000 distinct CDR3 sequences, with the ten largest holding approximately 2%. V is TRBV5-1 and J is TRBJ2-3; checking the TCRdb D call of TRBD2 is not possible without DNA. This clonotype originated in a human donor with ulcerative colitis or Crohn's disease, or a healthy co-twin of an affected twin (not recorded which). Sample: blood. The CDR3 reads CASSLFPSGSPSTDTQYF.